This record looks at one T cell receptor (beta chain) sequence and its context. Its antigen is unidentified. It may be a read error: a sequence one base away is much more abundant. These data belong to a study of tumor-infiltrating lymphocytes in primary liver carcinoma. In the study overall: Patients included men and women of 30 to 69 years. Findings and limits, study-wide: A significantly higher top-250-clone fraction was found in tumors than in blood (p = 0.039). No comparison of CD4+ and CD8+ repertoires was made, since the samples were bulk unsorted.

Reverse transcription of roughly 480 ng total RNA with a constant-region primer produced TCR beta cDNA. Three nested multiplex PCR rounds of slightly modified ARM-PCR generated TCR beta libraries. TRBV1-TRBV30 forward primers paired with a C-beta reverse primer drove the first two PCR rounds, about 9 cycles each. Each CDR3 protein gets one entry after TCRdb re-called the multiplex PCR reads with MiXCR. This table has about 310,000 distinct CDR3 sequences, nearly 60% appearing once. CDR1 is SGHKS and CDR2 is YYEKEE in the germline V gene (reference sequence). Trimming removed 2 bases from V and 3 bases from J; junction bases left unmatched: 1. The CDR3 spans 14 residues. The blood RNA (from unsorted whole blood) was obtained, and germline DNA was also extracted.

The rearrangement links TRBV5-5 to TRBJ2-3, with 9 bases that match TRBD1. This clonotype originated in a woman aged 25 to 39 with primary liver carcinoma and hepatitis B virus infection. The sample was peripheral blood. The CDR3 region is CASSFGQGTDTQYF. The CDR3 DNA reads as TGTGCCAGCAGCTTCGGACAGGGGACAGATACGCAGTATTTT.